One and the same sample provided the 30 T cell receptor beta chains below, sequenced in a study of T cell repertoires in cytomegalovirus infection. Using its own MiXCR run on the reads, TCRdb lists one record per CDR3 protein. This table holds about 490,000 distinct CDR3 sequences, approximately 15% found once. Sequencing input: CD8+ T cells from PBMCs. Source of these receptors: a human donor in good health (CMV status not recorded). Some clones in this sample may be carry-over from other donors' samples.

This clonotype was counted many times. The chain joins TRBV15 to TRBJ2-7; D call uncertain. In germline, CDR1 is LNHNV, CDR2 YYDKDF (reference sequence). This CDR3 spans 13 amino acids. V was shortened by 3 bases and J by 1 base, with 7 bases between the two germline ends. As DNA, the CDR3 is TGTGCCACCAGCAGTGACCATTCCTACGAGCAGTACTTC. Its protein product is CATSSDHSYEQYF.

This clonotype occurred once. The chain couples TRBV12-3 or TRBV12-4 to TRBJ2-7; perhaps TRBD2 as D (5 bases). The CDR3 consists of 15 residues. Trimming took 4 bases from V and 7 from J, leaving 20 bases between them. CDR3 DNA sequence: TGTGCCAGCAGTTGGTCTTTCTTTATTACGGGGGAGCAGTACTTC. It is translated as CASSWSFFITGEQYF.

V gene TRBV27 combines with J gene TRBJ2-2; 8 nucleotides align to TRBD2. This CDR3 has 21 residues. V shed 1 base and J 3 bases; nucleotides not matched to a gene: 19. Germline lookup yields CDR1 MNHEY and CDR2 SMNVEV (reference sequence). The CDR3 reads CASSLLAGWVLPRYHTGELFF. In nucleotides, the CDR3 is TGTGCCAGCAGTTTATTAGCGGGATGGGTCCTTCCCCGCTATCACACCGGGGAGCTGTTTTTT.

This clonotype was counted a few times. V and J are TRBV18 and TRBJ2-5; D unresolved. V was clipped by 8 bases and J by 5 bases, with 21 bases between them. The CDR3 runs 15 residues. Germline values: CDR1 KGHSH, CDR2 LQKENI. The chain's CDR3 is CASLSERNLGETQYF. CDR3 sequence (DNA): TGTGCCAGCCTTTCGGAGAGAAACCTCGGGGAGACCCAGTACTTC.

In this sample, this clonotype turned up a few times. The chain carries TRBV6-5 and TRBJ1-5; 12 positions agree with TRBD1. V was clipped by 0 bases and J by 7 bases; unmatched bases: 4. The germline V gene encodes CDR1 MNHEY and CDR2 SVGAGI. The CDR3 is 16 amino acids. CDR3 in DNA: TGTGCCAGCAGTTACTCGAGGGACAGGGGGCGACAGCCCCAGCATTTT. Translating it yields CASSYSRDRGRQPQHF.

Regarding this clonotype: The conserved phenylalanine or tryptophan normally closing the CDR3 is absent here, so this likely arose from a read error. The CDR3 bases are TGTGCCAGCTGTGGTTCCTACAATGAGCAGTTCTTA. Protein sequence: CASCGSYNEQFL. This sequence joins TRBV2 and TRBJ2-1; D unresolved. CDR1 SNHLY and CDR2 FYNNEI come from the germline V gene. The V and J ends lost 8 bases and 1 base respectively, with 6 bases between them. The CDR3 totals 12 residues.

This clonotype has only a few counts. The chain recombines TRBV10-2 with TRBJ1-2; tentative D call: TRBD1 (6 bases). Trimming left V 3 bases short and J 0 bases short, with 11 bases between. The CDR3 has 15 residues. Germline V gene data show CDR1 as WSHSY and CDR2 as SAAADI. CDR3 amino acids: CASSEGGLANYGYTF. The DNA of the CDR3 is TGCGCCAGCAGTGAAGGGGGACTAGCTAACTATGGCTACACCTTC.

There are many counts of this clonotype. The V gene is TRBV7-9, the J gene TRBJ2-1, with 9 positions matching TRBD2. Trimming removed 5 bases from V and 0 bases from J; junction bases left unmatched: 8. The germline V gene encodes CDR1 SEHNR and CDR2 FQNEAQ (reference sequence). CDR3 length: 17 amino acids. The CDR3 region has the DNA TGTGCCAGCAGCCCGACTGGGACTAGCCTCTCCTACAATGAGCAGTTCTTC. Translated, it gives CASSPTGTSLSYNEQFF.

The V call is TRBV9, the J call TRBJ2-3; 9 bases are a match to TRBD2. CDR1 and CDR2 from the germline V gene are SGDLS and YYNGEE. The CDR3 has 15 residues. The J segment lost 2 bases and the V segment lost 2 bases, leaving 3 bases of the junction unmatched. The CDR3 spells CASSVSGRLTDTQYF. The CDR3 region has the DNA TGTGCCAGCAGCGTTAGCGGGAGACTCACAGATACGCAGTATTTT.

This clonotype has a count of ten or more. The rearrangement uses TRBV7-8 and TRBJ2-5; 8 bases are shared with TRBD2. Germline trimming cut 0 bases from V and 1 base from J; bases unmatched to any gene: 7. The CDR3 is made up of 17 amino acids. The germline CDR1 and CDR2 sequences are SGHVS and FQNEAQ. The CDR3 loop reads CASSLAPGGGVQETQYF. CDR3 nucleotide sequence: TGTGCCAGCAGCTTAGCCCCGGGAGGGGGGGTCCAAGAGACCCAGTACTTC.

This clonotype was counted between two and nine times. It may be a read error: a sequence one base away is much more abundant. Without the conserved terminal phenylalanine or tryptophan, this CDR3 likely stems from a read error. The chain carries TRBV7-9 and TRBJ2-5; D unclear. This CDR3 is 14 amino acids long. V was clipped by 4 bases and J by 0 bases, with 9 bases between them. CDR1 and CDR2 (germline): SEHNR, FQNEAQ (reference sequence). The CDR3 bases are TGTGCCAGCAGCTCTACATCGTACCAAGAGACCCAGTACTTA. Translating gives CASSSTSYQETQYL.

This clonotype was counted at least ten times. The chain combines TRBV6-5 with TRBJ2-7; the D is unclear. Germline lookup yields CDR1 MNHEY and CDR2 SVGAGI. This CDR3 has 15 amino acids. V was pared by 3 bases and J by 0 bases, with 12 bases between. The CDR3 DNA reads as TGTGCCAGCAGTTATTCGGGTGTTTCCTCCTACGAGCAGTACTTC. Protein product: CASSYSGVSSYEQYF.

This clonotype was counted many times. The CDR3 sequence: CASSSSSGGSRRKETQYF. The CDR3 DNA is TGTGCCAGCAGTTCCTCTAGCGGGGGGTCACGACGGAAAGAGACCCAGTACTTC. This chain connects TRBV12-3 or TRBV12-4 to TRBJ2-5; 11 bases align to TRBD2. The CDR3 totals 18 residues. With 4 bases clipped from V and 3 bases from J, the junction kept 13 bases outside the gene matches.

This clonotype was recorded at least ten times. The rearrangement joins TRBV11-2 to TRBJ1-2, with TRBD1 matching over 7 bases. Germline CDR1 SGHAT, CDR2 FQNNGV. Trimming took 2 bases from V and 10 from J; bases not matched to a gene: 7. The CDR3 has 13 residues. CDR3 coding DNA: TGTGCCAGCAGCTTATCCCAGGGGGTAGACTACACCTTC. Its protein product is CASSLSQGVDYTF. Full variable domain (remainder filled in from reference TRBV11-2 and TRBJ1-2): EAGVAQSPRYKIIEKRQSVAFWCNPISGHATLYWYQQILGQGPKLLIQFQNNGVVDDSQLPKDRFSAERLKGVDSTLKIQPAKLEDSAVYLCASSLSQGVDYTFGSGTRLTVV.

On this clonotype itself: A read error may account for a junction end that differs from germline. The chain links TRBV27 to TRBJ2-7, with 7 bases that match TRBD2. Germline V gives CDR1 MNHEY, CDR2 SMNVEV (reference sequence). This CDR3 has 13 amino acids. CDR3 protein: CASSLGLGYELYF. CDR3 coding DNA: TGTGCCAGCAGTTTAGGACTAGGCTACGAGCTGTACTTC.

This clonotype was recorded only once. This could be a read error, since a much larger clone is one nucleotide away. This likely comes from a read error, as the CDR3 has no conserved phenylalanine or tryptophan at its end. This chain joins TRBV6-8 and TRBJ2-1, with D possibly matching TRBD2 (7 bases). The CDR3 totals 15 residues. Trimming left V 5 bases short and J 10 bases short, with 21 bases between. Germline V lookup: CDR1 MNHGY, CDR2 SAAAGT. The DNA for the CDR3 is TGTGCCAGCAGTAAATATGGGGGGGCGCTGACGGAGCAGTTCTTA. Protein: CASSKYGGALTEQFL.

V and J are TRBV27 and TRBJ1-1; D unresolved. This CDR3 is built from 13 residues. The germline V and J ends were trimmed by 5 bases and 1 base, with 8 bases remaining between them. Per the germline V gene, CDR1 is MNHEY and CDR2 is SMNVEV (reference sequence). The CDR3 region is CASSNRRNTEAFF. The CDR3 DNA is TGTGCCAGCAGTAATCGTAGGAACACTGAAGCTTTCTTT.

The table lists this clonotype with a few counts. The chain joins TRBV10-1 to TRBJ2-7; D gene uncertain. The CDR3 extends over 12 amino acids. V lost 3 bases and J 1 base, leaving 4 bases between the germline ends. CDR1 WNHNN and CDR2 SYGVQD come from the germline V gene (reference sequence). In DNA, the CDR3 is TGCGCCAGCAGTGATGTATCCTACGAGCAGTACTTC. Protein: CASSDVSYEQYF.

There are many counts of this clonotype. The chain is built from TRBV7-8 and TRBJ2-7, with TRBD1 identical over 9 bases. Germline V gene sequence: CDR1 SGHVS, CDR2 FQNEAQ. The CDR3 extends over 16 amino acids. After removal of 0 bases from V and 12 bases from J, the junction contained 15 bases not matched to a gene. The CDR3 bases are TGTGCCAGCAGCTTAGCGGGGACAGGGAGGGGGACGTTCCCGTACTTC. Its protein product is CASSLAGTGRGTFPYF.

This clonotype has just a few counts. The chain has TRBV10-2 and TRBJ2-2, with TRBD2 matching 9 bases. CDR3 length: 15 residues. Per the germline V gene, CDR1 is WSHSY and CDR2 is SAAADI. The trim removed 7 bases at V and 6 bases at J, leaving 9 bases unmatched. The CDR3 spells CASNKRGAPAGELFF. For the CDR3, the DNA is TGCGCCAGCAACAAGCGGGGGGCCCCGGCCGGGGAGCTGTTTTTT.

This chain's CDR3 is CASSTSNYGYTF. The CDR3 nucleotides are TGTGCCAGCAGCACGTCTAACTATGGCTACACCTTC. V gene TRBV14 combines with J gene TRBJ1-2; no clear D gene. This CDR3 spans 12 amino acids. Deletions cut 5 bases from V and 0 bases from J, with 4 bases between. Per germline, CDR1 SGHDN and CDR2 FVKESK.

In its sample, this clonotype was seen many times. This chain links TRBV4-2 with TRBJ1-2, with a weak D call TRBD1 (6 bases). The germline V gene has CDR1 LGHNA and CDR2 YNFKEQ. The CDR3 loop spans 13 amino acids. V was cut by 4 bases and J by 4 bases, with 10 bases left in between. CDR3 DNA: TGTGCCAGCAGCCTAGGACAGATCTATGGCTACACCTTC. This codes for CASSLGQIYGYTF.

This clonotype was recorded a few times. The CDR3 region is CASSYSWGGISTNEKLFF. The CDR3, as DNA: TGTGCCAGCAGTTACTCGTGGGGGGGGATCTCAACTAATGAAAAACTGTTTTTT. The chain employs TRBV6-5 and TRBJ1-4; TRBD1 is a possible D gene (5 bases). V lost 0 bases to trimming and J lost 0 bases, with 14 bases between them. CDR3 size: 18 residues. Germline V CDR1 and CDR2: MNHEY, SVGAGI.

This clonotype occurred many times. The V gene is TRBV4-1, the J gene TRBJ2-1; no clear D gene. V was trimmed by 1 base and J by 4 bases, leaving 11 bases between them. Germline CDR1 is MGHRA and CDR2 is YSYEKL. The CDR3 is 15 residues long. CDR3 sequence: CASSQGLKLYNEQFF. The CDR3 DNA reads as TGCGCCAGCAGCCAAGGCTTGAAGTTGTACAATGAGCAGTTCTTC.

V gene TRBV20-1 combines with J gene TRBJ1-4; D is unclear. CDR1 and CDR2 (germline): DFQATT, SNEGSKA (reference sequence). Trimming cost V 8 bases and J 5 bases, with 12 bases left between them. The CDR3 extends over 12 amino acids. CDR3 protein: CSCSSGNEKLFF. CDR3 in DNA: TGCAGTTGCAGCTCGGGGAATGAAAAACTGTTTTTT.

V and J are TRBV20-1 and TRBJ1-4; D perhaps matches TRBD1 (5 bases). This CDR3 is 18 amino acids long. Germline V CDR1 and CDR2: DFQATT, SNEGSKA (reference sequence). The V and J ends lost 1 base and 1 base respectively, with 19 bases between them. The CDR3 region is CSARGGATQTRTNEKLFF. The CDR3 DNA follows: TGCAGTGCTAGAGGGGGCGCCACACAGACAAGAACTAATGAAAAACTGTTTTTT.

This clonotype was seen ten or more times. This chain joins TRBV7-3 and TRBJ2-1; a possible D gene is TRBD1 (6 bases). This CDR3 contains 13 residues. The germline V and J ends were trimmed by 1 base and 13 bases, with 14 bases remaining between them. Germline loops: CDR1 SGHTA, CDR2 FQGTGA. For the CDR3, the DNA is TGTGCCAGCAGCTTAAACGTGAACAGGGTTCAGTTCTTC. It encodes CASSLNVNRVQFF.

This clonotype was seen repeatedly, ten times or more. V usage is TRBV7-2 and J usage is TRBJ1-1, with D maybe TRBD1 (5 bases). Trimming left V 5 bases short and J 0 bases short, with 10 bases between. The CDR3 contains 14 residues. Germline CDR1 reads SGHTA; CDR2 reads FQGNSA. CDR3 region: CASSNTGMNTEAFF. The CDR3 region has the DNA TGTGCCAGCAGCAATACAGGCATGAACACTGAAGCTTTCTTT.

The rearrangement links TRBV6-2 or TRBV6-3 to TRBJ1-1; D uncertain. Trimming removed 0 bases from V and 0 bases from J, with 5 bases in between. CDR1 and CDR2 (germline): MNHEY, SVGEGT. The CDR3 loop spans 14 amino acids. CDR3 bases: TGTGCCAGCAGTTACTCGAACGTGAACACTGAAGCTTTCTTT. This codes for CASSYSNVNTEAFF.

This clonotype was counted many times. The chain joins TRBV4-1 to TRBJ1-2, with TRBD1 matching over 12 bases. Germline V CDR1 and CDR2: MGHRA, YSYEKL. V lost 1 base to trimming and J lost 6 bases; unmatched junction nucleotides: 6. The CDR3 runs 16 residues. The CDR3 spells CASSQGRDRGLDGYTF. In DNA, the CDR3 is TGCGCCAGCAGCCAAGGTCGGGACAGGGGGCTAGATGGCTACACCTTC.